The clone carrying this TCR beta chain was observed a few times. This sample stems from a study of human T cells and chemical hapten exposure. Background on the study: Largely, small differences in pooled library volume made per-sample TCR yields vary.

The CDR3 covers 13 residues. Germline lookup yields CDR1 LGHDT and CDR2 YNNKEL (reference sequence). V gave up 3 bases and J gave up 13 bases; unmatched junction bases: 5. The time point was: healthy volunteer bleed at 6 weeks. It was from unfractionated whole blood that total RNA was extracted. Unique molecular identifiers were affixed to discrete cDNA molecules within the library. How the authors handled the data: Samples had a median of 95,638 TCRs, ranging roughly 23,224 to 750,000. TCRdb called the RACE reads again in MiXCR, with one record for every CDR3 protein. The V and J calls were not made by the authors but by TCRdb's processing. The table records roughly 75,000 distinct CDR3 sequences, around 9.3% of them present only once.

The chain combines TRBV3-1 with TRBJ2-3; 12 positions agree with TRBD2. The sequencing sample was made of whole blood. The sequence came from a female donor in good health. Some clones in this sample may be carry-over from other donors' samples. The CDR3 nucleotides are TGTGCCAGCAGCCACGGACTAGCGGGAACCGAGTATTTT. It specifies CASSHGLAGTEYF.